This TCR beta chain was obtained from a study of CD8+CD57+ T cells in acquired aplastic anemia. Genomic DNA provided the template from which TCR beta VDJ and CDR3 profiles were obtained. One entry per CDR3 protein, called by TCRdb with MiXCR from the reads. This sample has 200,000 to 250,000 distinct CDR3 sequences, with more than 55% found just once. Sequencing was done on patients that had shown CD8+CD57+ cell expansion by flow cytometry. The CDR3 is 17 amino acids. Germline-derived CDR1 and CDR2 are SGHNT and YYREEE (reference sequence). V lost 2 bases, J lost 1 base, and 17 bases lay in between. This receptor was identified in a human donor with aplastic anemia. V gene TRBV5-4 combines with J gene TRBJ2-3; perhaps TRBD1 as D (6 bases). The sample taken for sequencing was sorted CD4+, CD8+, or CD8+CD57+ T cells (not recorded which) from PBMCs. The CDR3 loop is CASSFGAGVFGTDTQYF. The CDR3 DNA sequence: TGTGCCAGCAGCTTTGGGGCAGGGGTTTTTGGCACAGATACGCAGTATTTT. Full variable domain (remainder filled in from reference TRBV5-4 and TRBJ2-3): ETGVTQSPTHLIKTRGQQVTLRCSSQSGHNTVSWYQQALGQGPQFIFQYYREEENGRGNFPPRFSGLQFPNYSSELNVNALELDDSALYLCASSFGAGVFGTDTQYFGPGTRLTVL.